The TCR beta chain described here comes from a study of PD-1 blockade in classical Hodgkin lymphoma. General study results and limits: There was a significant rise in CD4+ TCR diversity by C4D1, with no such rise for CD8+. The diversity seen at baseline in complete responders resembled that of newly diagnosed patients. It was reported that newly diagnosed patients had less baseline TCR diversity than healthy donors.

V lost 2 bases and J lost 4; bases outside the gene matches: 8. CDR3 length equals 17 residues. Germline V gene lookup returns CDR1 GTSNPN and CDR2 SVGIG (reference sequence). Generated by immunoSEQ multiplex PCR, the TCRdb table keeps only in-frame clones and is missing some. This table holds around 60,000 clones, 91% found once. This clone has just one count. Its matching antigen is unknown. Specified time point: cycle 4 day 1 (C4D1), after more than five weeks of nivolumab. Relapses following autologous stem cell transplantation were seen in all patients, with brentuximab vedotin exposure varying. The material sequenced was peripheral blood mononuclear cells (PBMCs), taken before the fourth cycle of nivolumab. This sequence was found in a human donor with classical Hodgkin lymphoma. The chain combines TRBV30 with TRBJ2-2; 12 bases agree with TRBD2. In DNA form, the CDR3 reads TGTGCCTGGAGTCCGACGCGGACTAGCGGGGTCACCGGGGAGCTGTTTTTT. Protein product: CAWSPTRTSGVTGELFF. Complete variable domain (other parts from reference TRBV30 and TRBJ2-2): SQTIHQWPATLVQPVGSPLSLECTVEGTSNPNLYWYRQAAGRGLQLLFYSVGIGQISSEVPQNLSASRPQDRQFILSSKKLLLSDSGFYLCAWSPTRTSGVTGELFFGEGSRLTVL.